This T cell receptor (beta chain) was captured by sequencing in a study of OX40 agonist ivuxolimab in advanced cancers. Study observations and caveats: Several nonresponders also turned out to have low normalized T-cell clonal expansion.

The V end was cut by 3 bases, the J end by 4 bases, with 9 bases between. The CDR3 has 13 residues. Germline lookup yields CDR1 KGHSH and CDR2 LQKENI. Regarding this clone: Antigen unknown.

This table comes from immunoSEQ multiplex PCR, and its TCRdb copy is limited to in-frame clones, with some not included. The sample lists 60,000 or so clones; over 80% were seen once. V is TRBV18 and J is TRBJ2-5; TRBD2 is a possible D gene (5 bases). This clonotype was sampled from an adult with an advanced solid tumor such as melanoma, head and neck, liver or kidney cancer. The sequences come from CD4+ or CD8+ T cells sorted from blood, collected in a trial of the OX40 agonist ivuxolimab. For the CDR3, the DNA is TGTGCCAGCTCACCCGGTGGAGGAGAGACCCAGTACTTC. Encoded protein: CASSPGGGETQYF.